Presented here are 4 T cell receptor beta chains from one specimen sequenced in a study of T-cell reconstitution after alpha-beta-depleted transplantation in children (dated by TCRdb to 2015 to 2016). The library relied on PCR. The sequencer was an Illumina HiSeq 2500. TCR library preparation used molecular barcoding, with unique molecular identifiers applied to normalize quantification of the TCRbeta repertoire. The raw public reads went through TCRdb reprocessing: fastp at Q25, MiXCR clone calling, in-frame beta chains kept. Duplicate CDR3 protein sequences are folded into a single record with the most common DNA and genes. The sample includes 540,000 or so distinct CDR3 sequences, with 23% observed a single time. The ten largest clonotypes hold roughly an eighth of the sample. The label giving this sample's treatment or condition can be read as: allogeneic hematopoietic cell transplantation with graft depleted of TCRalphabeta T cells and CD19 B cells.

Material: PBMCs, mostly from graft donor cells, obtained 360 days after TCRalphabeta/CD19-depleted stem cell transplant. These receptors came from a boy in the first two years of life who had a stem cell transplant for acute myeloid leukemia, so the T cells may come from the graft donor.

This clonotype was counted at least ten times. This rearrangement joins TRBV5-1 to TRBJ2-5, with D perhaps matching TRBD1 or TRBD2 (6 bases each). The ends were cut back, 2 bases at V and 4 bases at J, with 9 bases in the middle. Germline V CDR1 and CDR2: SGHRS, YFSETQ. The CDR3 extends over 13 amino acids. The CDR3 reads CASSFRGLETQYF. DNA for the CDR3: TGCGCCAGCAGCTTCCGGGGGCTAGAGACCCAGTACTTC.

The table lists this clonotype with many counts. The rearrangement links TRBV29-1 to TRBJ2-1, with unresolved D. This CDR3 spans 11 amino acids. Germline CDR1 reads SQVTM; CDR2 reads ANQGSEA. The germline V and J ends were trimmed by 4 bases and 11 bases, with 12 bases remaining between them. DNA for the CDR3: TGCAGCGTTGGCCCACTCTCCCAGCAGTTCTTC. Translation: CSVGPLSQQFF.

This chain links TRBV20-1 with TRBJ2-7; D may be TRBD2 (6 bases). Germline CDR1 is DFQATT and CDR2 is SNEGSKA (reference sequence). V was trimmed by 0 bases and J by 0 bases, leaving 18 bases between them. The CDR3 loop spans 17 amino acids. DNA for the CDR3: TGCAGTGCTAGAGATAGGGACTCCGCTGGGAACTCCTACGAGCAGTACGTC. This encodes CSARDRDSAGNSYEQYV.

The DNA of the CDR3 is TGCGCCAGCAGCTTGGAGTTGAGGACAGGGGGCATCGGCTACACCTTC. This gives the protein CASSLELRTGGIGYTF. J is TRBJ1-2 and V is TRBV5-1; TRBD1 matches at 11 bases. Germline CDR1 reads SGHRS; CDR2 reads YFSETQ. The CDR3 sequence is 16 residues long. The trim removed 0 bases at V and 8 bases at J, leaving 9 bases unmatched.